This TCR beta chain was obtained from a study of shared T cell receptors in the human thymus. Data came from immunoSEQ multiplex PCR; TCRdb stores just in-frame clones and leaves some out. The repertoire holds 700,000 to 750,000 clones, with approximately 85% as singletons. V was pared by 5 bases and J by 4 bases, with 7 bases of the junction left unmatched. The germline gives CDR1 LNHDA, CDR2 SQIVND (reference sequence). This CDR3 has 17 amino acids. These same data were also listed under a study on human thymus T cells. That publication notes: Corrective heart surgery yielded resections, and these provided the thymus tissue. Thymic as well as blood repertoires seemed to favor certain V and J genes unevenly. Related research examined unrelated individuals and reported that their thymic repertoires overlapped highly.

This chain links TRBV19 with TRBJ2-1; 14 positions agree with TRBD2. Sequenced input: thymocytes. The sequence was collected from a girl under three years old with a congenital heart defect. The CDR3 nucleotides read TGTGCCAGTAGTCCGCGACTAGCGGGGGGGAAATACAATGAGCAGTTCTTC. Encoded protein: CASSPRLAGGKYNEQFF.